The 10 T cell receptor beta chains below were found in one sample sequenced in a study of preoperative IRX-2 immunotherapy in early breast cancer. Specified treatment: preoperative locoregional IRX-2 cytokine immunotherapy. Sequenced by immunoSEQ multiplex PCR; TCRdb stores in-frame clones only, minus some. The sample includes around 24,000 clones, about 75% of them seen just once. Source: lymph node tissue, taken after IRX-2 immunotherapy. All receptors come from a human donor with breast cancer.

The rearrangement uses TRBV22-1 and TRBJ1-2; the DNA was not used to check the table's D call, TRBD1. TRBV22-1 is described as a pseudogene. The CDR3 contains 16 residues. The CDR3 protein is CATSDFGTGGVYGYTF. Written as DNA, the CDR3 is TGTGCCACCAGTGACTTCGGGACAGGGGGCGTCTATGGCTACACCTTC.

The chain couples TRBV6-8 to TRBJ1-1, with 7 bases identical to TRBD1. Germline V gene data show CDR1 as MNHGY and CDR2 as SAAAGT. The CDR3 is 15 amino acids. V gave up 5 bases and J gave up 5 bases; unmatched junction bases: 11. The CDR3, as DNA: TGTGCCAGCAGTGACTATTTACAGGGGAGGACTGAAGCTTTCTTT. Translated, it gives CASSDYLQGRTEAFF.

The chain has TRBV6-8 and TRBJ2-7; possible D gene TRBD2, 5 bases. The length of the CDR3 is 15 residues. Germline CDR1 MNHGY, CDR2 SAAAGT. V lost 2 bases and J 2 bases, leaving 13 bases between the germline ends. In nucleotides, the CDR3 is TGTGCCAGCAGTTACGTGCCAGCGGCTCCCTACGAGCAGTACTTC. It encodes CASSYVPAAPYEQYF.

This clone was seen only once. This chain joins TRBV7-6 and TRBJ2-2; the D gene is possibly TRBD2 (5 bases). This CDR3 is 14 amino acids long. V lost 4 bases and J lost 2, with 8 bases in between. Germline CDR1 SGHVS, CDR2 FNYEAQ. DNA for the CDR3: TGTGCCAGCAGCTACGACTATAACACCGGGGAGCTGTTTTTT. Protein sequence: CASSYDYNTGELFF.

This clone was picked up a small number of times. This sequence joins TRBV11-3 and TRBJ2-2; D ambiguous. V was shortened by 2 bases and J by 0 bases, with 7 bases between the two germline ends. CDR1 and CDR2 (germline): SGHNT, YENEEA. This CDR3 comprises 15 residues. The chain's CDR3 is CASSLSRTNTGELFF. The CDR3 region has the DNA TGTGCCAGCAGCTTATCCCGGACGAACACCGGGGAGCTGTTTTTT.

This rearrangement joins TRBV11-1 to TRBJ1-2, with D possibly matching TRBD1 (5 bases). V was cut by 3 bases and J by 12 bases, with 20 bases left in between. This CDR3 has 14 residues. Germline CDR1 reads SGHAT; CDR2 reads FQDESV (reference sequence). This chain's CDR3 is CASSFQMGPRVNTF. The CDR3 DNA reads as TGTGCCAGCAGCTTTCAAATGGGGCCGAGGGTAAACACCTTC.

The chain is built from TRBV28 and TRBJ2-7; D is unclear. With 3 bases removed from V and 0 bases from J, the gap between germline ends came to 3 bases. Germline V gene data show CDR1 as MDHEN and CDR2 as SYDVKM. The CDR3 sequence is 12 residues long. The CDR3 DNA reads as TGTGCCAGCAGTTTGGCCTCCTACGAGCAGTACTTC. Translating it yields CASSLASYEQYF.

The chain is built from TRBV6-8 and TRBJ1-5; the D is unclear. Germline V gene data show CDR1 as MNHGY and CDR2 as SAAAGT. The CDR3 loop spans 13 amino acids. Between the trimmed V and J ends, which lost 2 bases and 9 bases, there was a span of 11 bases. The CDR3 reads CASSYAQMGPQHF. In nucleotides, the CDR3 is TGTGCCAGCAGTTACGCCCAGATGGGGCCCCAGCATTTT.

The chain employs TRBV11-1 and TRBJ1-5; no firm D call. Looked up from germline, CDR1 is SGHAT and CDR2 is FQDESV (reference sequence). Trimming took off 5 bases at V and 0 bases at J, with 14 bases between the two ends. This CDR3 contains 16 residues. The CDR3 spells CASSPAELPSNQPQHF. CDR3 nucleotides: TGTGCCAGCAGCCCGGCGGAGCTCCCTAGCAATCAGCCCCAGCATTTT.

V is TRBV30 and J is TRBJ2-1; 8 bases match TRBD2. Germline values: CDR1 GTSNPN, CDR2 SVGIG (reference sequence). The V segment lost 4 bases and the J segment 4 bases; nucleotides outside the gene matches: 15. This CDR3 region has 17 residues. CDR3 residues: CAWNSLTGTSRYNEQFF. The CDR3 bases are TGTGCCTGGAATTCCCTGACCGGGACTAGTCGGTACAATGAGCAGTTCTTC.